This TCR beta chain was captured by sequencing in a study of shared clonotypes between healthy human individuals. This CDR3 spans 15 amino acids. Germline V gene lookup returns CDR1 SGDLS and CDR2 YYNGEE. Trimming removed 4 bases from V and 3 bases from J; junction bases left unmatched: 7. Clones were read by immunoSEQ multiplex PCR, and TCRdb kept only the in-frame ones, dropping some. The data hold hundreds of thousands of clones, with about 95% observed a single time. In the naive CD8 group, cells lacked CD45RO and were positively selected for CCR7, so terminally differentiated effector memory CD45RA+ cells were left out.

Material: naive CD8+ T cells sorted from blood. The V gene is TRBV9, the J gene TRBJ2-1; 7 bases are a match to TRBD2. This TCR came from a woman in her twenties or thirties in good health. The DNA of the CDR3 is TGTGCCAGCAGCCTAGTGGGGGAGGGCTACAATGAGCAGTTCTTC. Translated, it gives CASSLVGEGYNEQFF.